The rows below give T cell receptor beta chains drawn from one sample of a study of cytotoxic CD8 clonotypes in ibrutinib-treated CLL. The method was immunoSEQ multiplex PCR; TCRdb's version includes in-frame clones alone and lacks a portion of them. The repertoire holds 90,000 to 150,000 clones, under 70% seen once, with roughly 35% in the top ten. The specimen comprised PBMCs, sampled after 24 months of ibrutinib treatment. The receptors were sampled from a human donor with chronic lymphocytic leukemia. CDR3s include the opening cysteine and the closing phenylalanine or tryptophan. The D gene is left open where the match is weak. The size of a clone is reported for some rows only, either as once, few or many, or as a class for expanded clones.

TGTGCCAGCAGCCAACACCAAACCCAGTACTTC CASSQHQTQYF . TRBJ2-5 TRBV14 .
TGTGCCAGCAGTTACGAGGCGGGGGCGGACACTGAAGCTTTCTTT CASSYEAGADTEAFF . TRBJ1-1 TRBV6-6 .
TGTGCCAGCAGCCTCCCGGGACAGGGACTCGAGCAGTACTTC CASSLPGQGLEQYF . TRBJ2-7 TRBV11-3 TRBD1
TGTGCCAGCAGTGTTCTAGCGGGGGCCTACGAGCAGTACTTC CASSVLAGAYEQYF . TRBJ2-7 TRBV25-1 TRBD2
TGTGCCTGGAGTCCCGGGGCCGACACTGAAGCTTTCTTT CAWSPGADTEAFF . TRBJ1-1 TRBV30 .
TGCGCCAGCAGCCCTCTTGACAGGGTCTTCACCGGGGAGCTGTTTTTT CASSPLDRVFTGELFF . TRBJ2-2 TRBV5-1 TRBD1
TGTGCCAGCACCCCTCCTGCTCCTAAGAGACAGGTACCGGGTGGGGGTGAAAAACTGTTTTTT CASTPPAPKRQVPGGGEKLFF . TRBJ1-4 TRBV27 .
TGTGCCAGCAGCGTAGTACAGGGAAATAATTCACCCCTCCACTTT CASSVVQGNNSPLHF . TRBJ1-6 TRBV9 .
TGTGCCAGCTCACCACAGGAGGGAGGTGAAAAACTGTTTTTT CASSPQEGGEKLFF . TRBJ1-4 TRBV18 .
TGTGCCAGCAGCTTAGGTACAGGGGGAGGTGGCTACACCTTC CASSLGTGGGGYTF . TRBJ1-2 TRBV11-3 TRBD1
TGTGCCAGCAGCTTAGCGGAGAAAAACGAGCAGTACTTC CASSLAEKNEQYF . TRBJ2-7 TRBV7-2 .
TGTGCCAGCAGCGCAACACCGACAGGGACCTACGAGCAGTACTTC CASSATPTGTYEQYF . TRBJ2-7 TRBV9 TRBD1
TGTGCCAGCAGCCCGGGGACAGACCAAGAGACCCAGTACTTC CASSPGTDQETQYF . TRBJ2-5 TRBV9 TRBD1
TGCGCCAGCAGCCCAAAAGGGACAGGTACCGACTATGGCTACACCTTC CASSPKGTGTDYGYTF . TRBJ1-2 TRBV5-1 TRBD1
TGTGCCTGGAGCCGAGAATGGACAGTTAATTCACCCCTCCACTTT CAWSREWTVNSPLHF . TRBJ1-6 TRBV30 .
TGTGCCAGCAGCGCGAGCCCCGGGCGGGCTCAGCCCCAGCATTTT CASSASPGRAQPQHF . TRBJ1-5 TRBV9 .
TGCAGCGTTACGGGGACAGGGGGGACTCTGGCCCAGCATTTT CSVTGTGGTLAQHF few TRBJ1-5 TRBV29-1 TRBD1
TGTGCCAGCGGGGACAGGCTGAGGGGGACCCAGTACTTC CASGDRLRGTQYF many TRBJ2-5 TRBV7-4 TRBD1
TGCGCCAGCAGCGGAGGGGGCGGACGGCAGACCTACGAGCAGTACTTC CASSGGGGRQTYEQYF few TRBJ2-7 TRBV5-1 .
TGCGCCAGCAGCTTGGCCCCCAGGCCCGGAGAGACCCAGTACTTC CASSLAPRPGETQYF few TRBJ2-5 TRBV5-1 .
TGTGCCAGCAGTTTACCAGTGACAGATACGCAGTATTTT CASSLPVTDTQYF . TRBJ2-3 TRBV28 .
TGCGCCAGCATCGGAGGGGACAATACGCAGTATTTT CASIGGDNTQYF . TRBJ2-3 TRBV5-1 .